A selection of T cell receptor beta chains follows, all from one sample in a study of cytomegalovirus exposure and HLA in healthy donors. Assay: immunoSEQ multiplex PCR; the TCRdb copy retains only in-frame clones and omits some. The sample has under 200,000 clones; over 75% are singletons. What was sequenced was PBMCs. Every receptor here comes from a human donor in good health. Each CDR3 is given with its conserved first and last residue. The D gene is left open where the match is weak. Part of the rows lack a size; the others show once, few, many or a class for expanded clones.

>TRBV27|NA|TRBD1|TRBJ2-7
TGTGCCAGTGCGGACAGGGGATTTTACGAGCAGTACTTC
CASADRGFYEQYF
>TRBV4-2|NA|TRBD1|TRBJ2-1
TGTGCCAGCAGACGGACAGGGGATTTCTACAATGAGCAGTTCTTC
CASRRTGDFYNEQFF
>TRBV7-9|NA|NA|TRBJ2-1
TGTGCCAGCAGCTTAGCGCCACACTCCTACAATGAGCAGTTCTTC
CASSLAPHSYNEQFF
>TRBV19|NA|TRBD1|TRBJ1-1
TGTGCCAGTAGTATAGTTAGGGACAGGGATTCCGACACTGAAGCTTTCTTT
CASSIVRDRDSDTEAFF
>TRBV20-1|NA|NA|TRBJ2-1
TGCAGTGCTGACAACTACAATGAGCAGTTCTTC
CSADNYNEQFF
>TRBV4-3|NA|NA|TRBJ2-2
TGCGCCAGCAGCCAAGATCTTTGGAACACCGGGGAGCTGTTTTTT
CASSQDLWNTGELFF
>TRBV5-1|once|NA|TRBJ2-3
TGCGCCAGCAGCTTGAACGGGGGGCTCCTCACAGATACGCAGTATTTT
CASSLNGGLLTDTQYF
>TRBV5-1|NA|TRBD1|TRBJ1-2
TGCGCCAGCAGCGAAGACAGGGGAAATGACTACACCTTC
CASSEDRGNDYTF
>TRBV4-1|NA|NA|TRBJ1-3
TGCGCCAGCAGCCAAGACCAAAACTCTGGAAACACCATATATTTT
CASSQDQNSGNTIYF
>TRBV5-1|NA|NA|TRBJ1-5
TGCGCCAGCAGCTTGGACAGTATGAGCAATCAGCCCCAGCATTTT
CASSLDSMSNQPQHF
>TRBV5-1|NA|NA|TRBJ2-7
TGCGCCAGCAGCACGGACAGTTTTGAGAACGAGCAGTACTTC
CASSTDSFENEQYF
>TRBV6-6|NA|NA|TRBJ1-4
TGTGCCAGCAGTTACAGGGGGAGTAATGAAAAACTGTTTTTT
CASSYRGSNEKLFF
>TRBV7-6|NA|NA|TRBJ1-1
TGTGCCAGCATCGAAACAAGGAACACTGAAGCTTTCTTT
CASIETRNTEAFF
>TRBV27|NA|TRBD1|TRBJ1-6
TGTGCCAGCAGTTTCGACAGGGGGGTCTATAATTCACCCCTCCACTTT
CASSFDRGVYNSPLHF
>TRBV5-1|NA|NA|TRBJ2-3
TGCGCCAGCAGCTTGGTGGGGGGGCACACAGATACGCAGTATTTT
CASSLVGGHTDTQYF
>TRBV5-1|once|NA|TRBJ1-5
TGCGCCAGCAGCTTGGAGGGGGGGGCCGATCAGCCCCAGCATTTT
CASSLEGGADQPQHF
>TRBV11-2|NA|NA|TRBJ2-7
TGTGCCAGCAGCTTAGTTCCGAGCTCCTACGAGCAGTACTTC
CASSLVPSSYEQYF
>TRBV5-8|few|NA|TRBJ1-3
TGTGCCAGCAGCCCGGACAGTATTGGAAACACCATATATTTT
CASSPDSIGNTIYF
>TRBV27|NA|TRBD1|TRBJ1-2
TGTGCCAGCAGTTTAGGGACAGACTATGGCTACACCTTC
CASSLGTDYGYTF
>TRBV6-5|NA|NA|TRBJ2-7
TGTGCCAGCAGTACAGCCTACGAGCAGTACTTC
CASSTAYEQYF
>TRBV15|NA|TRBD2|TRBJ2-3
TGTGCCACCAGCGGCGGGGGGGGTATGACAGATACGCAGTATTTT
CATSGGGGMTDTQYF
>TRBV7-7|NA|NA|TRBJ2-1
TGTGCTAGCAGCTTAGACAGGTTAAATGAGCAGTTCTTC
CASSLDRLNEQFF
>TRBV15|NA|NA|TRBJ2-3
TGTGCCACCAGCAGAGATATCGGTTCAGATACGCAGTATTTT
CATSRDIGSDTQYF
>TRBV5-1|NA|TRBD2|TRBJ2-5
TGCGCCAGCAGCGATTTAGCGGGGAGCGGGCAAGAGACCCAGTACTTC
CASSDLAGSGQETQYF
>TRBV7-3|NA|NA|TRBJ1-6
TGTGCCAGCGCGGCAGGGCGGAATTCACCCCTCCACTTT
CASAAGRNSPLHF
>TRBV27|NA|NA|TRBJ1-2
TGTGCCAGCAGTTTATCTAGGACAGCTATGGGCTACACCTTC
CASSLSRTAMGYTF